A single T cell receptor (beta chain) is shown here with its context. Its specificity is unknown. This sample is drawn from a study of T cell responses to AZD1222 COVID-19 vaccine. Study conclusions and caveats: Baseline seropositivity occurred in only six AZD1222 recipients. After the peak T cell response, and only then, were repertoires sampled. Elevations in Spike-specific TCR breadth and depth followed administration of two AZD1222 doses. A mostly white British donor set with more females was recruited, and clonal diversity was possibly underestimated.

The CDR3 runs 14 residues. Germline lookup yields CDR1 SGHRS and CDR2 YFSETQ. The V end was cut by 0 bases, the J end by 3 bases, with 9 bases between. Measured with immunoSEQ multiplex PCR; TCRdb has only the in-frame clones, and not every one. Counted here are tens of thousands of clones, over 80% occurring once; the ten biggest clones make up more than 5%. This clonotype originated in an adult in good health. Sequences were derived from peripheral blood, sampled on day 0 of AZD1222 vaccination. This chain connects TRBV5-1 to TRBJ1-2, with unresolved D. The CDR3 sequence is CASSLVVGDYGYTF. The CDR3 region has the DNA TGCGCCAGCAGCTTGGTGGTGGGCGACTATGGCTACACCTTC.